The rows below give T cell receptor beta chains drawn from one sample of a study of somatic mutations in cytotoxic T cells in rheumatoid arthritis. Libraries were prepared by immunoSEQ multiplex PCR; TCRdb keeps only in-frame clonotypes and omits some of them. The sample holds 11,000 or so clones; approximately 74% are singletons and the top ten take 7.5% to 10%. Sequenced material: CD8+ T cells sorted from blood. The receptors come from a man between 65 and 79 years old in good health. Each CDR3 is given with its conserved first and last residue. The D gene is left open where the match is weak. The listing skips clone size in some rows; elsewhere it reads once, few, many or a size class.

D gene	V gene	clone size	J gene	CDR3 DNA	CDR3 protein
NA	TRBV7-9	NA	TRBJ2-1	TGTGCCAGCAGCTTAGTCTTGGCGGGGGCTAATGAGCAGTTCTTC	CASSLVLAGANEQFF
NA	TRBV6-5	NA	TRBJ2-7	TGTGCCAGCAGTTACTCGATCAACTACGAGCAGTACTTC	CASSYSINYEQYF
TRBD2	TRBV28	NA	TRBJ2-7	TGTGCCAGCAGTTCTAGGACTAGCGGGTCGGGGGAGCAGTACTTC	CASSSRTSGSGEQYF
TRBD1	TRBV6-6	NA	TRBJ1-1	TGTGCCAGCAGACAGGGACAGGGGGCCACTGAAGCTTTCTTT	CASRQGQGATEAFF
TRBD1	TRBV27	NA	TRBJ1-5	TGTGCCAGTCGGGACAGTTATAGCAATCAGCCCCAGCATTTT	CASRDSYSNQPQHF
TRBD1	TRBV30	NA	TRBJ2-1	TGTGCCTGGAGTTCCCTTCGGGACAGGGGATTTGAGGAGCAGTTCTTC	CAWSSLRDRGFEEQFF
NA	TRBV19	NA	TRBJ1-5	TGTGCCAGTAGTTCACAGACAAATAGCAATCAGCCCCAGCATTTT	CASSSQTNSNQPQHF
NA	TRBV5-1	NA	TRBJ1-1	TGCGCCAGCAGCTCCGGGACACCTATGAACACTGAAGCTTTCTTT	CASSSGTPMNTEAFF
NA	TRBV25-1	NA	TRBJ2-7	TGTGCCAGCAGTGATCCAGGGGTTTACGAGCAGTACTTC	CASSDPGVYEQYF
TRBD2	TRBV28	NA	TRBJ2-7	TGTGCCACTCTTCCAGCATCCCCGGGACTAGTTCTACGTAGGTCCTACGAGCAGTACTTC	CATLPASPGLVLRRSYEQYF
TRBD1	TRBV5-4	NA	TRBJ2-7	TGTGCCAGCAGCCCCGACAGGGGATCCTACGAGCAGTACTTC	CASSPDRGSYEQYF
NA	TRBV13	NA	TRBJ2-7	TGTGCCAGCAGCTTAGGGGAAGTCTCCTACGAGCAGTACTTC	CASSLGEVSYEQYF
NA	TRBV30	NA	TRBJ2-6	TGTGCCTGGAGTGTACTTGGGGGCTCTGGGGCCAACGTCCTGACTTTC	CAWSVLGGSGANVLTF
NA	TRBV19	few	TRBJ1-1	TGTGCCAGTAGTATATGGGGAGGAGACACTGAAGCTTTCTTT	CASSIWGGDTEAFF
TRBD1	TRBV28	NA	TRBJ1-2	TGTGCCAGCAGTTTCCGAGGGACAGCAATCTATGGCTACACCTTC	CASSFRGTAIYGYTF
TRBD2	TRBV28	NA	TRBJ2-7	TGTGCCAGCAGTATTTTAGCGGGAGGGGGCTACGAGCAGTACTTC	CASSILAGGGYEQYF
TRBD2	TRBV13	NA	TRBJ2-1	TGTGCCAGCAGCTCCAGGGGACTAGCGGGACCCTCCTCCTACAATGAGCAGTTCTTC	CASSSRGLAGPSSYNEQFF
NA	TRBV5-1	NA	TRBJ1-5	TGCGCCAGCAGCTTGGGGGGGGGCGGAAGCAATCAGCCCCAGCATTTT	CASSLGGGGSNQPQHF
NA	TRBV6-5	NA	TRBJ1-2	TGTGCCAGCAGTTACTCTGGGGGGCCTGGCTACACCTTC	CASSYSGGPGYTF
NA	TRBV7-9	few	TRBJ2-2	TGTGCCAGCAGCTTAGCAGCGGTAAACACCGGGGAGCTGTTTTTT	CASSLAAVNTGELFF
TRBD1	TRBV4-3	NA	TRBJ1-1	TGCGCCAGCAGCCAAGGGACAGGAGACACTGAAGCCTTCTTT	CASSQGTGDTEAFF
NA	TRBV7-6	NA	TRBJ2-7	TGTGCCAGCCGCTTAGGAACTGATTACGAGCAGTACTTC	CASRLGTDYEQYF
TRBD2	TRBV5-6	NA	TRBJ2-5	TGTGCCAGCAGCTTGGTAAACGAGCGGGAACGAGAGACCCAGTACTTC	CASSLVNERERETQYF
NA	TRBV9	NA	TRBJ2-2	TGTGCCAGCAGCGGCGAGGGGCGGGGGACAGAAAGACTCTACGCGAACACCGGGGAGCTGTTTTTT	CASSGEGRGTERLYANTGELFF
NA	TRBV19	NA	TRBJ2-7	TGTGCCAGTAGCCCGGGGGCAGGGCTCTACGAGCAGTACTTC	CASSPGAGLYEQYF
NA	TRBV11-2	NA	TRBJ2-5	TGTGCCAGCAGCTTAGAGGGGATAGGGACCCAGTACTTC	CASSLEGIGTQYF
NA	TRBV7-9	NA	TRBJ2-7	TGTGCCAGCAGCCCCAGAAGGTTAGCGGCCGCCTCTTACGAGCAGTACTTC	CASSPRRLAAASYEQYF
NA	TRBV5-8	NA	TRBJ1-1	TGTGCCAGCAGCCTGACGTTCAGGCCCGAACCCCCTGAAGCTTTCTTT	CASSLTFRPEPPEAFF
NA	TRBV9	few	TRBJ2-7	TGTGCCAGCAGCGTAGAACCCTTGGACTACGAGCAGTACTTC	CASSVEPLDYEQYF
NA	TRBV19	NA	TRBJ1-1	TGTGCCAGTAGTATAGATCAGGGGAGGTCGGAAGCTTTCTTT	CASSIDQGRSEAFF
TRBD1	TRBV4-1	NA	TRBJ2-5	TGCGCCAGCGGAACAGGGGGCGCTGGGGAGACCCAGTACTTC	CASGTGGAGETQYF
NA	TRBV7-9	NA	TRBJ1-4	TGTGCCAGCAGCATAAGCCCCGGGACAATTGAAAAACTGTTTTTT	CASSISPGTIEKLFF